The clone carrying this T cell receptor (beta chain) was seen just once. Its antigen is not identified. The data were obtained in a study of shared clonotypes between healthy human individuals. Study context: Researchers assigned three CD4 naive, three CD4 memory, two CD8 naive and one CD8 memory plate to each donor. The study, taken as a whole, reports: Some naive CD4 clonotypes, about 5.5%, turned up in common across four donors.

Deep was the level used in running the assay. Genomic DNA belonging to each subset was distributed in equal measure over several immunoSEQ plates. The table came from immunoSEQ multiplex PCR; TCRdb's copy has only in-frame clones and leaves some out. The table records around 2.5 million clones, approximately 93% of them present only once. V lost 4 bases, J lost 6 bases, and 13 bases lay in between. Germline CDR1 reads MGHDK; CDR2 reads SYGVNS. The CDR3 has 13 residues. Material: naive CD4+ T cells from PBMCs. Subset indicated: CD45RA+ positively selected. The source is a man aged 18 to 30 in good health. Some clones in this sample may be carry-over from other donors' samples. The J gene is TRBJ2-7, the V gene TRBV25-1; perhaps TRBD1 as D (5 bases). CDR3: CASSVGHRFEQYF. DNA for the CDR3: TGTGCCAGCAGTGTGGGGCACAGGTTCGAGCAGTACTTC.